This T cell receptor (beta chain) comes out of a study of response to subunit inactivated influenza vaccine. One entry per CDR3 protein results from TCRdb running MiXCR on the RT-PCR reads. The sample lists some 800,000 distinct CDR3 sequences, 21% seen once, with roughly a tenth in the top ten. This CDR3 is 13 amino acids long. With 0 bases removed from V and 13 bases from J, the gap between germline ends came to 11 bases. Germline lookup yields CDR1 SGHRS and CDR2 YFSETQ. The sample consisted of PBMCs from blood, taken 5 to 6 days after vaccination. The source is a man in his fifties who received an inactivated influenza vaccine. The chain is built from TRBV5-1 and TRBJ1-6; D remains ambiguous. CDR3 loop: CASSLDTSLPLHF. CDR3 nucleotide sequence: TGCGCCAGCAGCTTGGATACTTCGTTGCCCCTCCACTTT.